These 16 T cell receptor beta chains share one sample of origin, sequenced in a study of radiotherapy plus CTLA-4 blockade in lung cancer. Only in-frame clones appear in the TCRdb table, and some are missing; sequencing was by immunoSEQ multiplex PCR. The table has 85,000 to 90,000 clones, 55% to 75% seen once. The input for sequencing was peripheral blood, taken from a patient treated with radiotherapy plus ipilimumab. These receptor sequences come from a human donor with non-small cell lung cancer that progressed on radiotherapy plus ipilimumab.

The chain has TRBV5-4 and TRBJ2-3; TRBD2 aligns across 11 bases. The V gene end was trimmed by 4 bases and the J gene end by 2 bases; junction bases not matched to a gene: 6. Germline V gene lookup returns CDR1 SGHNT and CDR2 YYREEE (reference sequence). The CDR3 totals 16 residues. As DNA, the CDR3 is TGTGCCAGCAGCCCTACTAGCGGGGGAACCACAGATACGCAGTATTTT. The encoded protein is CASSPTSGGTTDTQYF.

The rearrangement links TRBV9 to TRBJ1-1, with D perhaps TRBD1 (6 bases). CDR1 is SGDLS and CDR2 is YYNGEE in the germline V gene. Trimming removed 0 bases from V and 11 bases from J, with 11 bases in between. The CDR3 has 12 residues. This CDR3 is CASSVAGGAAFF. The CDR3 coding sequence is TGTGCCAGCAGCGTAGCGGGGGGGGCGGCTTTCTTT. Drawing the rest from reference TRBV9 and TRBJ1-1, the complete variable domain is DSGVTQTPKHLITATGQRVTLRCSPRSGDLSVYWYQQSLDQGLQFLIQYYNGEERAKGNILERFSAQQFPDLHSELNLSSLELGDSALYFCASSVAGGAAFFGQGTRLTVV.

The J gene is TRBJ2-3, the V gene TRBV30; D ambiguous. V lost 0 bases and J lost 0, with 13 bases in between. The CDR3 contains 16 residues. From germline, CDR1 is GTSNPN and CDR2 SVGIG (reference sequence). The DNA of the CDR3 is TGTGCCTGGAGTGTACCCGGGCCCTTAAGCACAGATACGCAGTATTTT. Translation gives CAWSVPGPLSTDTQYF.

The V gene is TRBV11-2, the J gene TRBJ2-2, with D uncertain. Germline CDR1 and CDR2: SGHAT and FQNNGV. V was trimmed by 3 bases and J by 0 bases, leaving 11 bases between them. There are 16 residues in the CDR3. The CDR3: CASSLRVTTNTGELFF. CDR3 coding DNA: TGTGCCAGCAGCTTGAGAGTCACAACGAACACCGGGGAGCTGTTTTTT.

The V gene is TRBV28, the J gene TRBJ1-2, with D hard to call. The CDR3 covers 12 residues. The V and J ends lost 7 bases and 6 bases respectively, with 12 bases between them. Germline CDR1 is MDHEN and CDR2 is SYDVKM. In DNA form, the CDR3 reads TGTGCCAGCACAGTGGGCCTTGATGGCTACACCTTC. It specifies CASTVGLDGYTF.

The V call is TRBV10-3, the J call TRBJ1-1; TRBD1 aligns across 10 bases. V shed 4 bases and J 7 bases; nucleotides not matched to a gene: 6. The CDR3 has 14 amino acids. The germline CDR1 and CDR2 sequences are ENHRY and SYGVKD. The DNA for the CDR3 is TGTGCCATCAGTGCCGGGACAGGGGTTAATGAAGCTTTCTTT. Protein: CAISAGTGVNEAFF.

This clone has more than one count but fewer than ten. The chain couples TRBV18 to TRBJ1-2, with 9 bases lining up with TRBD1. This CDR3 has 13 amino acids. Germline V gives CDR1 KGHSH, CDR2 LQKENI. The J segment lost 4 bases and the V segment lost 4 bases, leaving 1 base of the junction unmatched. CDR3: CASSQGQGYGYTF. The DNA of the CDR3 is TGTGCCAGCTCACAGGGACAGGGCTATGGCTACACCTTC.

The rearrangement uses TRBV4-3 and TRBJ1-6, with 7 bases aligning to TRBD1. This CDR3 region has 15 residues. V lost 1 base, J lost 7 bases, and 4 bases stayed unmatched. CDR1 LGHNA and CDR2 YSLEER come from the germline V gene. The CDR3 sequence is CASSQGQGGNSPLHF. Written as DNA, the CDR3 is TGCGCCAGCAGCCAAGGACAGGGAGGCAATTCACCCCTCCACTTT.

V is TRBV2 and J is TRBJ2-3, with a tentative D call TRBD1 (7 bases). Germline V gene sequence: CDR1 SNHLY, CDR2 FYNNEI. The V and J ends lost 6 bases and 0 bases respectively, with 10 bases between them. This CDR3 has 14 amino acids. As DNA, the CDR3 is TGTGCCAGCAGGGCGGGACAGAGCACAGATACGCAGTATTTT. This codes for CASRAGQSTDTQYF.

The sample holds many counts of this clone. The chain has TRBV4-3 and TRBJ2-7; 9 nucleotides align to TRBD2. Germline CDR1 is LGHNA and CDR2 is YSLEER. J lost 3 bases, V lost 1 base, and 4 bases had no gene match. The CDR3 runs to 15 residues. The CDR3 DNA reads as TGCGCCAGCAGCCAAGGTGGTAGCGGGGGCTACGAGCAGTACTTC. It encodes CASSQGGSGGYEQYF.

The chain combines TRBV4-1 with TRBJ2-7; D is unresolved. V lost 1 base and J lost 4, with 11 bases in between. Germline lookup yields CDR1 MGHRA and CDR2 YSYEKL. The CDR3 length is 14 residues. CDR3 nucleotide sequence: TGCGCCAGCAGCCAAGGGGAAACAGAGTACGAGCAGTACTTC. This codes for CASSQGETEYEQYF.

This chain uses TRBV10-3 with TRBJ1-5; no definite D call. V was trimmed by 0 bases and J by 4 bases, leaving 13 bases between them. Germline V gives CDR1 ENHRY, CDR2 SYGVKD. The CDR3 covers 16 residues. CDR3 sequence reads: CAISESRVSANQPQHF. The CDR3 DNA is TGTGCCATCAGTGAGTCTCGTGTCTCTGCAAATCAGCCCCAGCATTTT.

In this sample, this clone turned up a few times. The rearrangement uses TRBV7-3 and TRBJ2-2; 7 bases map to TRBD1. Trimming at V came to 4 bases and at J to 4 bases, leaving 6 bases not matched to a gene. Germline V gene sequence: CDR1 SGHTA, CDR2 FQGTGA. This CDR3 has 15 residues. CDR3 nucleotides: TGTGCCAGCAGCTCCCGACAGGGCGGCACCGGGGAGCTGTTTTTT. This encodes CASSSRQGGTGELFF.

This clone was observed a few times. V gene TRBV6-1 combines with J gene TRBJ2-3; D tentatively reads TRBD1 or TRBD2 (5 bases each). Per germline, CDR1 MNHNS and CDR2 SASEGT. The CDR3 runs to 13 residues. Trimming removed 7 bases from V and 1 base from J, with 9 bases in between. The CDR3 is CASTGTRTDTQYF. The CDR3 DNA is TGTGCCAGCACCGGGACCCGCACAGATACGCAGTATTTT.

The chain couples TRBV11-2 to TRBJ2-1; D may be TRBD2 (5 bases). V dropped 5 bases and J dropped 3 bases, with 11 bases sitting between them. This CDR3 is built from 14 residues. CDR1 is SGHAT and CDR2 is FQNNGV in the germline V gene. CDR3 amino acids: CASSPDWNYNEQFF. The CDR3 DNA sequence: TGTGCCAGCAGCCCGGACTGGAACTACAATGAGCAGTTCTTC.

The chain recombines TRBV7-2 with TRBJ1-1, with 7 bases aligning to TRBD1. This CDR3 comprises 14 residues. CDR1 and CDR2 (germline): SGHTA, FQGNSA. V was pared by 4 bases and J by 1 base, with 3 bases of the junction left unmatched. DNA for the CDR3: TGTGCCAGCAGCTGGGGACAGTGGAACACTGAAGCTTTCTTT. Translated: CASSWGQWNTEAFF.